The entry below describes one T cell receptor beta chain. Its antigen is not yet known. No base-level quality is on record; no much larger clone is a single base apart. Genomic DNA was used for TRB sequencing, which was performed with the immunoSEQ assay at survey resolution or with the hsTCRB kit. The original pipeline was this. The immunoSEQ software was used for initial read processing, and the LymphoSeq R package was used for repertoire analyses. Clonality was computed as 1 minus normalized Shannon entropy; Gini coefficient was also calculated for each TRB dataset. To infer phenotypes in unsorted samples, TRB sequences from sorted subsets of the recipient or donor were mapped onto unsorted samples from the same recipient. In TCRdb, the immuneACCESS table is reduced to in-frame sequences with V and J assigned. These tables do not hold every clone; where another copy was compared, an unresolved V gene accounts for under half, and the others remain unexplained. V, J and clone size reflect that table, while D and trimming were determined from the DNA. This sample holds 35,000 to 50,000 clones; less than 95% were observed only once. The ten largest clonotypes hold less than 2.5% of the sample.

The sample's treatment or condition label is to be understood as: high-dose cyclophosphamide on days +3 and +4 as single-agent GVHD prophylaxis. Patients in the PTCy group got busulfan and fludarabine conditioning, a marrow graft from a related or unrelated donor, and cyclophosphamide on days +3 and +4. PTCy-treated patients were drawn from a prospective multi-institutional clinical trial. Peripheral blood and bone marrow mononuclear cells were isolated by Ficoll-Hypaque density centrifugation and cryopreserved. This entry belongs to a study of T cells after posttransplantation cyclophosphamide (dated by TCRdb to about 2016). Background for the entire study: The study tracked T cell repertoire reconstitution by TRB sequencing after myeloablative bone marrow transplantation using posttransplantation cyclophosphamide as GVHD prophylaxis. Antigen receptor sequencing was done on samples from around 32 PTCy-treated patients and from about 17 related bone marrow donors of those patients. Blood from every one of the approximately 33 PTCy patients who had 1-year posttransplant specimens underwent TRB sequencing. In 3 patients, up to about 3 additional blood samples taken between 2 and 5.2 years after transplant also underwent TRB sequencing, as did pretransplant blood from 4 patients. Because TRA and TRB clonality were tightly correlated in fewer than 10 samples, subsequent TCR analyses were focused on TRB only. Public TRB sequences were queried against a database of over 3,600 sequences associated with responses to pathogens, tumor antigens, self-antigens and alloantigens. What the research found in general, with its limitations: Donor-recipient similarity was low at 1-2 months but rose over the first year, and later blood repertoires were often dominated by donor CD8+ memory clones. The TRB repertoires of T cells infiltrating skin or the GI tract showed only limited overlap with the TRB repertoires found in blood. Across the roughly 40 patients, TRB clonality was highly associated with recipient CMV seropositivity and CMV reactivation, and diversity with PTCy was similar to that in the CNI/methotrexate controls.

According to the germline V gene, CDR1 reads MNHEY and CDR2 reads SVGAGI. From the cysteine through the phenylalanine, the CDR3 covers 15 amino acids. Just CDR3 DNA is preserved here, 45 bases in frame from base 1. Relative to germline, V is 6 bases shorter and J is 0 bases shorter, with 11 bases between their ends. The rearranged segments are TRBV6-5 and TRBJ2-2; TRBD2 is perhaps the D gene, given 6 matching bases. The sequence was obtained from a male patient aged 55-69 years who received an allogeneic stem cell transplant from a related donor and was CMV-positive. Because of the transplant, the T cells may be the graft donor's rather than the patient's own. Material: PBMCs, obtained just over 60 days after allogeneic stem cell transplant with posttransplant cyclophosphamide. CDR3 reads: CASRRDLANTGELFF. The DNA is TGTGCCAGCAGAAGGGACTTAGCGAACACCGGGGAGCTGTTTTTT.